Listed here are 17 T cell receptor beta chains from one sample, sequenced in a study of blood T cell repertoires in COVID-19. Libraries were prepared by immunoSEQ multiplex PCR; TCRdb keeps only in-frame clonotypes and omits some of them. The sample yields 160,000 or so clones, around 89% seen once. Sequencing was carried out using peripheral blood. The receptors derive from a woman aged 40 to 49 with acute or convalescent COVID-19.

The chain is built from TRBV28 and TRBJ2-1; tentative D call: TRBD2 (5 bases). This CDR3 contains 16 residues. Germline V lookup: CDR1 MDHEN, CDR2 SYDVKM. V was trimmed by 5 bases and J by 0 bases, leaving 14 bases between them. The CDR3 loop is CASSPGGLASYNEQFF. For the CDR3, the DNA is TGTGCCAGCAGTCCTGGAGGACTCGCCTCCTACAATGAGCAGTTCTTC.

V is TRBV28 and J is TRBJ2-7; 12 bases fit TRBD2. This CDR3 is built from 17 residues. With V trimmed by 7 bases and J by 7 bases, 17 bases remained unmatched. Per germline, CDR1 MDHEN and CDR2 SYDVKM. The CDR3 nucleotides read TGTGCCAGCATCACCGGGACAGTAGGACTAGCGGGAAGAGAGCAGTACTTC. It encodes CASITGTVGLAGREQYF.

The V call is TRBV6-5, the J call TRBJ1-1, with 8 bases identical to TRBD1. The junction had 3 bases not matched to a gene; V was cut back by 6 bases and J by 0 bases. Germline V gene data show CDR1 as MNHEY and CDR2 as SVGAGI. The CDR3 contains 14 residues. The CDR3 sequence is CASRLGQVNTEAFF. For the CDR3, the DNA is TGTGCCAGCAGGCTGGGACAGGTGAACACTGAAGCTTTCTTT.

This chain joins TRBV5-5 and TRBJ2-7; D might be TRBD1 (6 bases). This CDR3 is 14 amino acids long. CDR1 SGHKS and CDR2 YYEKEE come from the germline V gene (reference sequence). Between the trimmed V and J ends, which lost 1 base and 5 bases, there was a span of 13 bases. As DNA, the CDR3 is TGTGCCAGCAGCTTGCTCCCAGGGGCCCACGAGCAGTACTTC. Translation gives CASSLLPGAHEQYF.

The V gene is TRBV7-2, the J gene TRBJ2-7, with 9 nucleotides matching TRBD2. V lost 5 bases and J lost 4; bases outside the gene matches: 15. The CDR3 extends over 17 amino acids. Per germline, CDR1 SGHTA and CDR2 FQGNSA. The CDR3 DNA is TGTGCCAGCAGCACGTCTAGCGGGATCTATTCTGTTTACGAGCAGTACTTC. Translating it yields CASSTSSGIYSVYEQYF.

This chain links TRBV9 with TRBJ1-2; 7 nucleotides line up with TRBD1. CDR1 SGDLS and CDR2 YYNGEE come from the germline V gene. CDR3 length: 15 amino acids. After removal of 4 bases from V and 4 bases from J, the junction contained 10 bases not matched to a gene. The CDR3 sequence is CASSPSTGPLYGYTF. The CDR3 nucleotides are TGTGCCAGCAGCCCCTCGACAGGGCCCCTCTATGGCTACACCTTC.

V and J are TRBV4-2 and TRBJ2-5; 10 bases fit TRBD1. The CDR3 spans 15 residues. CDR1 is LGHNA and CDR2 is YNFKEQ in the germline V gene. V dropped 0 bases and J dropped 9; count of bases not matched to a gene: 7. CDR3 nucleotides: TGTGCCAGCAGCCAAGAAGTGGGACAGGGGATGGCCCAGTACTTC. It encodes CASSQEVGQGMAQYF.

The chain employs TRBV19 and TRBJ1-5, with D maybe TRBD1 (6 bases). The germline gives CDR1 LNHDA, CDR2 SQIVND (reference sequence). V lost 5 bases, J lost 0 bases, and 11 bases lay in between. The CDR3 has 15 residues. DNA for the CDR3: TGTGCCAGTAGTCGGGGGGGCTATAGCAATCAGCCCCAGCATTTT. Translating it yields CASSRGGYSNQPQHF. The full variable domain, with the rest looked up from reference TRBV19 and TRBJ1-5, is DGGITQSPKYLFRKEGQNVTLSCEQNLNHDAMYWYRQDPGQGLRLIYYSQIVNDFQKGDIAEGYSVSREKKESFPLTVTSAQKNPTAFYLCASSRGGYSNQPQHFGDGTRLSIL.

V and J are TRBV7-2 and TRBJ1-5; TRBD1 aligns across 9 bases. Germline V gene data show CDR1 as SGHTA and CDR2 as FQGNSA. This CDR3 has 16 residues. V was pared by 3 bases and J by 0 bases, with 3 bases of the junction left unmatched. The CDR3, as DNA: TGTGCCAGCAGCTTTACAGGGGGCAATAGCAATCAGCCCCAGCATTTT. Its translation is CASSFTGGNSNQPQHF. Full variable domain (remainder filled in from reference TRBV7-2 and TRBJ1-5): GAGVSQSPSNKVTEKGKDVELRCDPISGHTALYWYRQSLGQGLEFLIYFQGNSAPDKSGLPSDRFSAERTGGSVSTLTIQRTQQEDSAVYLCASSFTGGNSNQPQHFGDGTRLSIL.

The V and J genes are TRBV5-1 and TRBJ1-4; 9 bases fit TRBD1. Germline CDR1 is SGHRS and CDR2 is YFSETQ. This CDR3 has 14 residues. Trimming took 7 bases from V and 6 from J; bases not matched to a gene: 7. The CDR3 reads CASGPGQGHEKLFF. Here the CDR3 DNA reads TGCGCCAGCGGCCCGGGACAGGGACATGAAAAACTGTTTTTT.

V gene TRBV7-9 combines with J gene TRBJ1-2, with no clear D. Germline V gene data show CDR1 as SEHNR and CDR2 as FQNEAQ (reference sequence). This CDR3 has 15 residues. V was clipped by 5 bases and J by 4 bases, with 17 bases between them. The DNA of the CDR3 is TGTGCCAGCAGCCGAGTGGAAGGAGAACTCTATGGCTACACCTTC. This encodes CASSRVEGELYGYTF. The full variable domain, rest sourced from reference TRBV7-9 and TRBJ1-2, is DTGVSQNPRHKITKRGQNVTFRCDPISEHNRLYWYRQTLGQGPEFLTYFQNEAQLEKSRLLSDRFSAERPKGSFSTLEIQRTEQGDSAMYLCASSRVEGELYGYTFGSGTRLTVV.

The chain has TRBV6-5 and TRBJ1-2; maybe TRBD1 (6 bases). V was pared by 0 bases and J by 5 bases, with 16 bases between. Germline CDR1 is MNHEY and CDR2 is SVGAGI. This CDR3 comprises 16 residues. Written as DNA, the CDR3 is TGTGCCAGCAGTTACTCGAATCTGGGGGCAGGGTATGGCTACACCTTC. This sequence encodes CASSYSNLGAGYGYTF.

The rearrangement joins TRBV28 to TRBJ2-1, with TRBD1 matching over 7 bases. The CDR3 covers 15 residues. The V and J ends lost 0 bases and 7 bases, in that order; junction bases with no gene match: 6. Per germline, CDR1 MDHEN and CDR2 SYDVKM. CDR3 bases: TGTGCCAGCAGTTTATGGGGGGACAGTCGGAATGAGCAGTTCTTC. This codes for CASSLWGDSRNEQFF.

In its sample, this clone was seen once. The CDR3 region has the DNA TGTGCCACCGGGGGAAGCTTTATCTCTGGAAACACCATATATTTT. Its translation is CATGGSFISGNTIYF. The chain links TRBV11-2 to TRBJ1-3; tentatively, D is TRBD1 (5 bases). This CDR3 region has 15 residues. Trimming pared 10 bases from V and 0 bases from J, leaving 16 bases between. Germline assignment: CDR1 SGHAT and CDR2 FQNNGV.

A few counts support this clone. CDR3 DNA: TGTGCCAGCAGCCCCAATCAGAGGATTAACTACGAGCAGTACTTC. As protein: CASSPNQRINYEQYF. The chain has TRBV7-2 and TRBJ2-7; D gene unclear. Germline CDR1 reads SGHTA; CDR2 reads FQGNSA. Between the trimmed V and J ends, which lost 5 bases and 3 bases, there was a span of 17 bases. The CDR3 has 15 amino acids.

The gene calls are TRBV5-1 and TRBJ2-5; D is unresolved. V shed 2 bases and J shed 3 bases, with 8 bases lying between them. The CDR3 totals 13 residues. Looked up from germline, CDR1 is SGHRS and CDR2 is YFSETQ. CDR3 sequence (DNA): TGCGCCAGCAGCTTTCTAGAAAAAGAGACCCAGTACTTC. Protein: CASSFLEKETQYF. Full variable domain (remainder filled in from reference TRBV5-1 and TRBJ2-5): KAGVTQTPRYLIKTRGQQVTLSCSPISGHRSVSWYQQTPGQGLQFLFEYFSETQRNKGNFPGRFSGRQFSNSRSEMNVSTLELGDSALYLCASSFLEKETQYFGPGTRLLVL.

The chain links TRBV6-1 to TRBJ2-5; 12 nucleotides align to TRBD1. This CDR3 is built from 18 residues. Germline trimming cut 1 base from V and 5 bases from J; bases unmatched to any gene: 11. Germline CDR1 is MNHNS and CDR2 is SASEGT. The CDR3, as DNA: TGTGCCAGCAGTGAAGGTCCAGGGACAGGGGGCCGGGGGGAGACCCAGTACTTC. Its translation: CASSEGPGTGGRGETQYF.